A single sample gave rise to the 32 T cell receptor beta chains below, sequenced in a study of T-cell reconstitution after alpha-beta-depleted transplantation in children. Unique molecular identifiers were used to barcode this TCRbeta library. MiXCR was run by TCRdb on the PCR reads, yielding one entry per CDR3 protein. The sample includes 500,000 to 750,000 distinct CDR3 sequences, approximately 12% of them seen just once. The input for sequencing was PBMCs, mostly from graft donor cells, taken 360 days after TCRalphabeta/CD19-depleted stem cell transplant. These TCRs come from a male patient between 5 and 17 years old who had a stem cell transplant for acute myeloid leukemia, so the T cells may come from the graft donor.

This clonotype was detected ten times or more. The genes are TRBV5-5 and TRBJ2-5; D is unresolved. CDR1 is SGHKS, CDR2 YYEKEE, per germline (reference sequence). The CDR3 has 15 residues. Deletions cut 0 bases from V and 0 bases from J, with 9 bases between. DNA of the CDR3: TGTGCCAGCAGCTTGGAACGGGCTCACCAAGAGACCCAGTACTTC. Its translation is CASSLERAHQETQYF.

This clonotype was recorded a few times. J is TRBJ2-3 and V is TRBV7-6; the match to TRBD2 covers 11 bases. Per the germline V gene, CDR1 is SGHVS and CDR2 is FNYEAQ. V lost 5 bases, J lost 6 bases, and 7 bases stayed unmatched. The CDR3 has 15 amino acids. In DNA, the CDR3 is TGTGCCAGCAGCGCCTTAGCGGGAGGGGTCGATACGCAGTATTTT. Translation: CASSALAGGVDTQYF. Filled out from reference TRBV7-6 and TRBJ2-3, the complete variable domain reads GAGVSQSPRYKVTKRGQDVALRCDPISGHVSLYWYRQALGQGPEFLTYFNYEAQQDKSGLPNDRFSAERPEGSISTLTIQRTEQRDSAMYRCASSALAGGVDTQYFGPGTRLTVL.

This clonotype has a handful of counts. This chain links TRBV28 with TRBJ2-1, with a possible D match to TRBD1 (6 bases). The CDR3 is made up of 15 amino acids. Deletions cut 4 bases from V and 6 bases from J, with 16 bases between. Germline CDR1 and CDR2: MDHEN and SYDVKM. The CDR3 reads CASSSPTGKVNEQFF. The CDR3 DNA sequence: TGTGCCAGCAGTTCCCCCACAGGGAAGGTCAATGAGCAGTTCTTC.

This clonotype has at least ten counts. The chain carries TRBV13 and TRBJ1-4, with 7 bases lining up with TRBD1. CDR1 and CDR2 from the germline V gene are PRHDT and FYEKMQ (reference sequence). There are 17 residues in the CDR3. With 5 bases clipped from V and 8 bases from J, the junction kept 17 bases outside the gene matches. CDR3 region: CASSPPGTAGGGEKLFF. Written as DNA, the CDR3 is TGTGCCAGCAGCCCCCCCGGGACAGCCGGAGGAGGCGAAAAACTGTTTTTT.

The chain combines TRBV28 with TRBJ1-5, with 10 bases fitting TRBD1. The length of the CDR3 is 16 residues. The germline CDR1 and CDR2 sequences are MDHEN and SYDVKM. Trimming cost V 7 bases and J 1 base; bases outside gene matches: 7. This chain's CDR3 is CASKNRTGGSNQPQHF. The CDR3 nucleotides read TGTGCCAGCAAAAATCGGACAGGGGGAAGCAATCAGCCCCAGCATTTT. Combining the CDR3 with reference TRBV28 and TRBJ1-5 gives the whole variable domain DVKVTQSSRYLVKRTGEKVFLECVQDMDHENMFWYRQDPGLGLRLIYFSYDVKMKEKGDIPEGYSVSREKKERFSLILESASTNQTSMYLCASKNRTGGSNQPQHFGDGTRLSIL.

This clonotype was seen a handful of times. The chain couples TRBV28 to TRBJ2-6; D uncertain. V was clipped by 3 bases and J by 3 bases, with 9 bases between them. CDR3 length: 15 amino acids. Germline V gene lookup returns CDR1 MDHEN and CDR2 SYDVKM. The CDR3 reads CASSFLPGGANVLTF. CDR3 DNA: TGTGCCAGCAGTTTTCTGCCAGGTGGGGCCAACGTCCTGACTTTC.

This rearrangement joins TRBV27 to TRBJ1-2; D may be TRBD1 (6 bases). The germline V gene has CDR1 MNHEY and CDR2 SMNVEV (reference sequence). The CDR3 runs 12 residues. V lost 3 bases and J 14 bases, leaving 16 bases between the germline ends. In DNA form, the CDR3 reads TGTGCCAGCAGTTTTATTGGGGGCCATCGGACCTTC. Translated: CASSFIGGHRTF.

In this sample, this clonotype turned up a few times. The rearrangement uses TRBV28 and TRBJ2-3; D call uncertain. V lost 2 bases and J lost 5, with 11 bases in between. Looked up from germline, CDR1 is MDHEN and CDR2 is SYDVKM. The CDR3 spans 14 residues. Here the CDR3 reads CASSLRHLGDTQYF. CDR3 nucleotides: TGTGCCAGCAGTTTAAGGCACCTGGGAGATACGCAGTATTTT.

Here the CDR3 DNA reads TGTGCCAGCAGCCAAGTCCGGGGTATCTATGAGCAGTTCTTC. Translating it yields CASSQVRGIYEQFF. The V gene is TRBV4-2, the J gene TRBJ2-1, with D perhaps TRBD2 (5 bases). Germline V gene data show CDR1 as LGHNA and CDR2 as YNFKEQ. Between the trimmed V and J ends, which lost 1 base and 8 bases, there was a span of 12 bases. The length of the CDR3 is 14 residues.

This clonotype was counted many times. The chain links TRBV5-1 to TRBJ2-7; the match to TRBD2 covers 10 bases. Per germline, CDR1 SGHRS and CDR2 YFSETQ. V lost 0 bases and J lost 1; bases outside the gene matches: 4. The length of the CDR3 is 16 residues. The CDR3 loop reads CASSLDVAGGSYEQYF. DNA of the CDR3: TGCGCCAGCAGCTTGGACGTAGCGGGAGGATCCTACGAGCAGTACTTC.

This clonotype was counted ten times or more. The CDR3 loop is CSVGLAGAYNEQFF. The CDR3 DNA reads as TGCAGCGTCGGACTAGCGGGAGCCTACAATGAGCAGTTCTTC. The chain links TRBV29-1 to TRBJ2-1; 13 bases agree with TRBD2. CDR3 length: 14 amino acids. The germline V gene has CDR1 SQVTM and CDR2 ANQGSEA. V lost 6 bases to trimming and J lost 2 bases; unmatched junction nucleotides: 1.

This clonotype appeared many times. The chain joins TRBV6-5 to TRBJ2-7; D is ambiguous. V was trimmed by 0 bases and J by 1 base, leaving 13 bases between them. CDR1 is MNHEY, CDR2 SVGAGI, per germline. This CDR3 comprises 16 residues. This chain's CDR3 is CASSYSLGYSSYEQYF. The CDR3 coding sequence is TGTGCCAGCAGTTACTCCCTCGGGTATTCATCCTACGAGCAGTACTTC.

This chain joins TRBV25-1 and TRBJ2-1; 7 bases are shared with TRBD1. Per germline, CDR1 MGHDK and CDR2 SYGVNS. This CDR3 is built from 14 residues. V lost 7 bases and J lost 4; bases outside the gene matches: 7. CDR3 DNA sequence: TGTGCCAGCACCACGGGACAGACTTACAATGAGCAGTTCTTC. Translated, it gives CASTTGQTYNEQFF.

In its sample, this clonotype was seen many times. This sequence joins TRBV28 and TRBJ2-5; D tentatively fits TRBD1 or TRBD2 (5 bases each). V lost 6 bases to trimming and J lost 14 bases, with 16 bases between them. The germline V gene encodes CDR1 MDHEN and CDR2 SYDVKM. CDR3 length: 11 amino acids. The CDR3 DNA reads TGTGCCAGCAGAACCTCCGGGGCCTCTTACTTC. Protein: CASRTSGASYF.

This chain links TRBV28 with TRBJ1-1; 11 bases are a match to TRBD1. The CDR3 runs 16 residues. The ends lost 5 bases at V and 3 bases at J; junction bases unmatched: 8. Germline-derived CDR1 and CDR2 are MDHEN and SYDVKM. CDR3 protein: CASSVGQGVGYTEAFF. The CDR3 DNA sequence: TGTGCCAGCAGTGTGGGACAGGGGGTTGGATACACTGAAGCTTTCTTT.

This clonotype was observed at least ten times. V is TRBV12-3 or TRBV12-4 and J is TRBJ2-3; the match to TRBD1 covers 8 bases. Trimming at V came to 4 bases and at J to 2 bases, leaving 5 bases not matched to a gene. There are 15 residues in the CDR3. CDR3 residues: CASSYRTGPTDTQYF. CDR3 in DNA: TGTGCCAGCAGTTACAGGACAGGGCCCACAGATACGCAGTATTTT.

This chain links TRBV29-1 with TRBJ2-2, with D hard to call. Trimming left V 7 bases short and J 7 bases short, with 13 bases between. The CDR3 sequence is 12 residues long. Germline CDR1 reads SQVTM; CDR2 reads ANQGSEA. The chain's CDR3 is CSGAHMGGELFF. The CDR3 DNA reads as TGCAGCGGCGCCCACATGGGCGGGGAGCTGTTTTTT.

This clonotype appeared a few times. CDR3 loop: CASSPLTALVDQETQYF. The CDR3 bases are TGTGCCAGCAGCCCACTGACTGCCCTGGTCGACCAAGAGACCCAGTACTTC. The chain couples TRBV5-5 to TRBJ2-5, with no clear D. The V gene's germline CDR1 is SGHKS and CDR2 YYEKEE (reference sequence). This CDR3 contains 17 residues. V shed 4 bases and J shed 0 bases, with 19 bases lying between them. Looking up the rest from reference TRBV5-5 and TRBJ2-5 gives the full variable domain: DAGVTQSPTHLIKTRGQQVTLRCSPISGHKSVSWYQQVLGQGPQFIFQYYEKEERGRGNFPDRFSARQFPNYSSELNVNALLLGDSALYLCASSPLTALVDQETQYFGPGTRLLVL.

In its sample, this clonotype was seen a few times. The chain couples TRBV6-2 or TRBV6-3 to TRBJ2-3, with TRBD1 matching 10 bases. The CDR3 contains 20 residues. With V trimmed by 1 base and J by 0 bases, 13 bases remained unmatched. CDR1 MNHEY and CDR2 SVGEGT come from the germline V gene. The CDR3 loop reads CASSYYVTGGPLSSTDTQYF. The CDR3 DNA sequence: TGTGCCAGCAGTTACTATGTGACAGGGGGCCCTCTGTCTAGCACAGATACGCAGTATTTT.

The chain uses TRBV9 and TRBJ2-1; 7 nucleotides match TRBD2. Germline loops: CDR1 SGDLS, CDR2 YYNGEE. The CDR3 loop spans 14 amino acids. Trimming cost V 1 base and J 7 bases; bases outside gene matches: 5. CDR3: CASSVQGGSNEQFF. The CDR3 DNA reads as TGTGCCAGCAGCGTACAGGGAGGGTCAAATGAGCAGTTCTTC. Full variable domain (rest looked up from reference TRBV9 and TRBJ2-1): DSGVTQTPKHLITATGQRVTLRCSPRSGDLSVYWYQQSLDQGLQFLIQYYNGEERAKGNILERFSAQQFPDLHSELNLSSLELGDSALYFCASSVQGGSNEQFFGPGTRLTVL.

This clonotype turned up a few times. The chain couples TRBV28 to TRBJ2-5; 7 bases match TRBD1. The CDR3 runs to 18 residues. Germline V gene data show CDR1 as MDHEN and CDR2 as SYDVKM. V lost 5 bases, J lost 2 bases, and 17 bases stayed unmatched. The CDR3 DNA reads TGTGCCAGCAGTCTCCCTCTAAACCGGGACAGAATACAAGAGACCCAGTACTTC. The encoded protein is CASSLPLNRDRIQETQYF.

Turning to this clonotype: A read error may account for a junction end that differs from germline. V usage is TRBV14 and J usage is TRBJ2-3; D possibly corresponds to TRBD1 (6 bases). Germline V gives CDR1 SGHDN, CDR2 FVKESK. This CDR3 spans 14 amino acids. Here the CDR3 reads CASSLFRGTDAQYF. CDR3 nucleotide sequence: TGTGCCAGCAGCCTCTTCAGGGGAACAGATGCGCAGTATTTT.

The CDR3 DNA is TGTGCCAGCAGCCGAACGAGGGGGAGCACTGAAGCTTTCTTT. Translated: CASSRTRGSTEAFF. The chain couples TRBV7-3 to TRBJ1-1; TRBD1 is a possible D gene (6 bases). V lost 5 bases and J 4 bases, leaving 14 bases between the germline ends. This CDR3 comprises 14 residues. Germline V gives CDR1 SGHTA, CDR2 FQGTGA.

This sequence joins TRBV6-5 and TRBJ1-4; TRBD1 aligns across 7 bases. The V gene's germline CDR1 is MNHEY and CDR2 SVGAGI. Germline trimming cut 0 bases from V and 6 bases from J; bases unmatched to any gene: 16. The CDR3 length is 19 residues. The CDR3 reads CASSYSRGHRGGRYEKLFF. In DNA, the CDR3 is TGTGCCAGCAGTTACTCGAGGGGCCACAGGGGAGGACGCTATGAAAAACTGTTTTTT.

J is TRBJ2-1 and V is TRBV4-3, with 8 bases matching TRBD2. The length of the CDR3 is 18 residues. V was clipped by 1 base and J by 8 bases; unmatched bases: 16. Germline CDR1 reads LGHNA; CDR2 reads YSLEER. This CDR3 is CASSQVFDAGGTVDEQFF. The DNA for the CDR3 is TGCGCCAGCAGCCAAGTCTTCGACGCGGGAGGAACAGTAGATGAGCAGTTCTTC.

The chain combines TRBV29-1 with TRBJ2-2; D possibly uses TRBD1 or TRBD2 (6 bases each). The germline gives CDR1 SQVTM, CDR2 ANQGSEA. V lost 6 bases and J lost 7, with 15 bases in between. This CDR3 has 13 residues. The CDR3 nucleotides are TGCAGCGTCCGAATGGGGGGCGGCGGGGAGCTGTTTTTT. Translated, it gives CSVRMGGGGELFF.

The table lists this clonotype with many counts. The V and J genes are TRBV5-1 and TRBJ2-7, with D unresolved. CDR3 length: 15 residues. CDR1 is SGHRS, CDR2 YFSETQ, per germline. Trimming removed 5 bases from V and 0 bases from J, with 15 bases in between. The CDR3 is CASRGEAETSYEQYF. The CDR3 DNA follows: TGCGCCAGCAGGGGCGAGGCGGAAACCTCCTACGAGCAGTACTTC.

This clonotype was seen many times. This chain joins TRBV28 and TRBJ2-7, with 8 nucleotides matching TRBD2. The germline gives CDR1 MDHEN, CDR2 SYDVKM. The CDR3 extends over 14 amino acids. The junction had 6 bases not matched to a gene; V was cut back by 5 bases and J by 3 bases. The CDR3 reads CASSILAVNYEQYF. The CDR3 DNA reads TGTGCCAGCAGTATACTAGCGGTTAACTACGAGCAGTACTTC.

This clonotype occurred a few times. For the CDR3, the DNA is TGTGCCAGCAGTTTTCTAGCGGGAGGGGGAGAGCAGTACTTC. Protein sequence: CASSFLAGGGEQYF. The chain carries TRBV6-5 and TRBJ2-7, with 12 bases identical to TRBD2. CDR3 size: 14 residues. Unmatched junction bases numbered 5, after V lost 4 bases and J lost 7 bases. The germline CDR1 and CDR2 sequences are MNHEY and SVGAGI.

CDR3 in amino acids: CSADREGTQYF. The CDR3 nucleotides are TGCAGTGCTGACAGGGAGGGTACGCAGTATTTT. The V and J genes are TRBV20-1 and TRBJ2-3, with D possibly being TRBD1 or TRBD2 (7 bases each). The length of the CDR3 is 11 residues. Germline-derived CDR1 and CDR2 are DFQATT and SNEGSKA (reference sequence). V was pared by 5 bases and J by 8 bases, with 11 bases between.

The CDR3 DNA reads TGTGCCAGCAGATTCTCAGGACAGGGGAGGTTGGGTGAGCAGTTCTTC. It codes for CASRFSGQGRLGEQFF. This rearrangement joins TRBV27 to TRBJ2-1, with 9 nucleotides matching TRBD1. Germline lookup yields CDR1 MNHEY and CDR2 SMNVEV (reference sequence). The junction had 15 bases not matched to a gene; V was cut back by 6 bases and J by 9 bases. CDR3 length: 16 residues.

This clonotype has more than one count but fewer than ten. This rearrangement joins TRBV20-1 to TRBJ2-7; D unclear. V was pared by 6 bases and J by 0 bases, with 12 bases between. The germline CDR1 and CDR2 sequences are DFQATT and SNEGSKA (reference sequence). CDR3 size: 13 residues. This CDR3 is CSAYQVASYEQYF. In DNA, the CDR3 is TGCAGTGCCTACCAGGTGGCCTCCTACGAGCAGTACTTC.